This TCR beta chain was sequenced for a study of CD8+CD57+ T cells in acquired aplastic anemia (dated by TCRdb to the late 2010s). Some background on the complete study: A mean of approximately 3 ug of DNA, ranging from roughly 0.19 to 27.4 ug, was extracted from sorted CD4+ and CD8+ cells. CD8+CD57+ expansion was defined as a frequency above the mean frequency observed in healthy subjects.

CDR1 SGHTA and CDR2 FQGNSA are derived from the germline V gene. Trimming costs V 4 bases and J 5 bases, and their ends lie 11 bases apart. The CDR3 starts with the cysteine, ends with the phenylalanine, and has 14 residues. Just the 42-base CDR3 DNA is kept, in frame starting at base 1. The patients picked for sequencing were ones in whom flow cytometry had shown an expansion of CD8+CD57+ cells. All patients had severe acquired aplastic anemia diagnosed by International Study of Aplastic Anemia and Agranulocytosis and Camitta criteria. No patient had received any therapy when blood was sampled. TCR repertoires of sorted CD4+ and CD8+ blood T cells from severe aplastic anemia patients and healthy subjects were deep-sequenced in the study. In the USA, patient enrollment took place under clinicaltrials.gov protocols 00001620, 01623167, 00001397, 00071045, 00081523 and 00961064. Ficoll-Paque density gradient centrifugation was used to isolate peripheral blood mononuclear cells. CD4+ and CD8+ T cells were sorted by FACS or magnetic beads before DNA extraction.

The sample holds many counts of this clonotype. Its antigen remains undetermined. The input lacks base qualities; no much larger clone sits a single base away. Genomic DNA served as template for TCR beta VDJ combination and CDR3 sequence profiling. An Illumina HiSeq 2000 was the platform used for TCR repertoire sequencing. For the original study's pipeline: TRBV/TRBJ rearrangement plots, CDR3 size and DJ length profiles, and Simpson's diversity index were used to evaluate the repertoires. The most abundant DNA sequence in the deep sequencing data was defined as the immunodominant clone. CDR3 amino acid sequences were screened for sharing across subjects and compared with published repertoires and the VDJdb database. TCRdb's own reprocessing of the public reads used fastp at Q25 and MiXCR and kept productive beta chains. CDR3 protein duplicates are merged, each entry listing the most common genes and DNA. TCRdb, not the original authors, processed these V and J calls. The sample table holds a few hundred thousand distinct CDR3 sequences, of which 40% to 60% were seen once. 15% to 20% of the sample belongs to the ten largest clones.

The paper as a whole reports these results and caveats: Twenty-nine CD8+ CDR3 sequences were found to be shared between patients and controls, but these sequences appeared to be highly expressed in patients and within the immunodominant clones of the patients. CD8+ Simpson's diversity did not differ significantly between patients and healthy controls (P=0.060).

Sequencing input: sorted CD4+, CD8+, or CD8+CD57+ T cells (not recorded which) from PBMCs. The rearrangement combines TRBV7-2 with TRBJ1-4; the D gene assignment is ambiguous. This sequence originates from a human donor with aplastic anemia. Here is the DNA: TGTGCCAGCAGCTCCCCCGGGGAGAATGAAAAACTGTTTTTT. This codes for CASSSPGENEKLFF.